This TCR beta chain comes out of a study of metastatic and nonmetastatic thyroid tumors. The overall study: The study looked at repertoires side by side in blood and in tumor or nodule tissue from malignant and benign thyroid patients. Points from the study as a whole: Compared with benign nodules, malignant thyroid tumors were reported to have significantly higher TCR beta diversity in both blood and tumor.

On this clone: Its antigen is unidentified.

None of the patients had undergone any treatment ahead of thyroid surgery. How the authors handled the data: Differences in CDR3 between clinicopathological groups were drawn on to build a classifier intended to discriminate distant-metastatic papillary thyroid cancer patients. TCRdb reassembled clones from the PCR reads with MiXCR. TCRdb, rather than the study authors, made the V and J calls. The sample lists almost 85,000 clones; roughly an eighth were seen once. V lost 4 bases and J lost 1; bases outside the gene matches: 20. Germline-derived CDR1 and CDR2 are DFQATT and SNEGSKA (reference sequence). This CDR3 is built from 19 residues.

The chain couples TRBV20-1 to TRBJ2-7; 9 positions match TRBD2. This sequence originates from a female donor with papillary thyroid cancer or a benign thyroid nodule (not recorded which). Some clones in this sample may be carry-over from other donors' samples. Input material: tumor tissue. Here the CDR3 DNA reads TGCAGTGCTATACTATTTCATGTGACTAGCGGTGTGAGGTCCTACGAGCAGTACTTC. Translation gives CSAILFHVTSGVRSYEQYF.